Listed here are 8 T cell receptor beta chains from one sample, sequenced in a study of cytomegalovirus exposure and HLA in healthy donors. Only in-frame clones appear in the TCRdb table, and some are missing; sequencing was by immunoSEQ multiplex PCR. In the table there are fewer than 250,000 clones, over 80% of which are singletons. Sequences were obtained from PBMCs. The receptors shown here come from a woman between 18 and 29 years old in good health and CMV-seronegative.

About this clone: The junction differs from germline at one of its ends, possibly a read error. The CDR3 here is CASSGQGTDTQYF. As DNA, the CDR3 is TGTGCTAGCAGCGGACAGGGCACAGATACGCAGTATTTT. V usage is TRBV7-7 and J usage is TRBJ2-3; TRBD1 agrees at 7 bases. CDR1 is SSHAT and CDR2 is FNYEAQ in the germline V gene (reference sequence). The CDR3 runs to 13 residues.

The V gene is TRBV4-1, the J gene TRBJ2-1; 10 bases align to TRBD2. Germline-derived CDR1 and CDR2 are MGHRA and YSYEKL. The CDR3 is 18 amino acids. The V and J ends lost 4 bases and 6 bases, in that order; junction bases with no gene match: 15. The CDR3: CASSRDYGAGGPSNEQFF. Written as DNA, the CDR3 is TGCGCCAGCAGCCGCGACTACGGAGCGGGGGGGCCCAGCAATGAGCAGTTCTTC.

The gene calls are TRBV5-1 and TRBJ1-3; TRBD1 aligns across 9 bases. Trimming cost V 0 bases and J 2 bases; bases outside gene matches: 3. Germline V gives CDR1 SGHRS, CDR2 YFSETQ. CDR3 length equals 16 residues. CDR3 DNA: TGCGCCAGCAGCTTGGGGACAGGGGTAGCTGGAAACACCATATATTTT. Its protein product is CASSLGTGVAGNTIYF.

The chain carries TRBV11-2 and TRBJ2-7; possible D gene TRBD2, 5 bases. Trimming left V 5 bases short and J 7 bases short, with 12 bases between. The CDR3 length is 12 residues. Germline V lookup: CDR1 SGHAT, CDR2 FQNNGV. The CDR3 nucleotides are TGTGCCAGCAGCCCCCGGTCGGGGGAGCAGTACTTC. It yields the protein CASSPRSGEQYF.

This clone came up a few times. The chain employs TRBV5-8 and TRBJ1-5, with 7 bases that match TRBD1. V lost 6 bases, J lost 2 bases, and 11 bases stayed unmatched. Germline CDR1 is SGHTS and CDR2 is YDEGEE. The CDR3 extends over 16 amino acids. The CDR3 nucleotides read TGTGCCAGCATCCCCAACAGGGGTAATGGCAATCAGCCCCAGCATTTT. Its protein is CASIPNRGNGNQPQHF.

The chain recombines TRBV2 with TRBJ1-4; D ambiguous. CDR1 and CDR2 from the germline V gene are SNHLY and FYNNEI. This CDR3 comprises 15 residues. Trimming stripped 5 bases from V and 0 bases from J, with 10 bases between. The DNA for the CDR3 is TGTGCCAGCAGTAGGACGCAAGCAACTAATGAAAAACTGTTTTTT. Translating it yields CASSRTQATNEKLFF.

This rearrangement joins TRBV27 to TRBJ2-2; tentative D call: TRBD2 (6 bases). Germline V lookup: CDR1 MNHEY, CDR2 SMNVEV (reference sequence). There are 14 residues in the CDR3. V was trimmed by 7 bases and J by 4 bases, leaving 13 bases between them. This CDR3 is CASTSRGITGELFF. In DNA, the CDR3 is TGTGCCAGCACTTCCCGGGGGATCACCGGGGAGCTGTTTTTT.

V usage is TRBV28 and J usage is TRBJ1-2, with D tentatively TRBD1 (5 bases). With 6 bases removed from V and 7 bases from J, the gap between germline ends came to 15 bases. Germline V gene data show CDR1 as MDHEN and CDR2 as SYDVKM. The CDR3 has 13 residues. The CDR3 region has the DNA TGTGCCAGCAGCGAAGCCGGGACCGCTGGCTACACCTTC. Translating gives CASSEAGTAGYTF.